This entry features one T cell receptor beta chain sequence. The sample originates from a study of CD8+CD57+ T cells in acquired aplastic anemia. Investigators profiled TCR beta VDJ and CDR3 from genomic DNA template. TCRdb called the reads again in MiXCR, with one record for every CDR3 protein. Among around 230,000 distinct CDR3 sequences listed, 61% were seen once. In germline, CDR1 is LNHDA, CDR2 SQIVND (reference sequence). Deletions cut 4 bases from V and 4 bases from J, with 13 bases between. The CDR3 is 15 amino acids. The receptor comes from a human donor in good health. The chain couples TRBV19 to TRBJ2-2; tentatively, D is TRBD2 (7 bases). The sequencing sample was made of sorted CD4+, CD8+, or CD8+CD57+ T cells (not recorded which) from PBMCs. CDR3 in amino acids: CASSRGGLVTGELFF. The CDR3 nucleotides are TGTGCCAGTAGTAGGGGGGGCCTTGTCACCGGGGAGCTGTTTTTT.